Listed here are 22 T cell receptor beta chains from one sample, sequenced in a study of shared clonotypes between healthy human individuals (TCRdb year 2020). Library creation used the immunoSEQ multiplex PCR assay. TCRdb carries this immuneACCESS record with in-frame sequences only. Its versions omit some clonotypes, under half of them owing to an unresolved V gene in the studies checked, with the rest unexplained. In this sample the table shows 1.5 million to 1.9 million clones, under 99% of which occur a single time. Around 0.47% of the sample belongs to the ten largest clones. Material for sequencing was naive CD4+ T cells sorted from blood. The sample's cell subset or site, from its label and the paper: CD45RA+ positively selected. The receptors shown here come from a man aged 30-40 years in good health.

With regard to this clone: Other DNA sequences in this specimen translate into the identical CDR3. J is TRBJ1-3 and V is TRBV29-1; D call uncertain. Germline V CDR1 and CDR2: SQVTM, ANQGSEA. The CDR3 sequence is 11 residues long. The germline V and J ends were trimmed by 1 base and 4 bases, with 2 bases remaining between them. The CDR3 protein is CSVEGGNTIYF. The CDR3 DNA sequence: TGCAGCGTTGAAGGAGGAAACACCATATATTTT.

V is TRBV7-9 and J is TRBJ1-2; D is possibly TRBD1 (6 bases). The CDR3 contains 13 residues. Trimming cost V 5 bases and J 6 bases, with 13 bases left between them. Germline V lookup: CDR1 SEHNR, CDR2 FQNEAQ (reference sequence). The CDR3 protein is CASSPSRGDGYTF. CDR3 nucleotides: TGTGCCAGCAGCCCATCAAGGGGGGATGGCTACACCTTC.

The chain uses TRBV4-3 and TRBJ2-7, with D uncertain. The CDR3 runs 15 residues. Between the trimmed V and J ends, which lost 2 bases and 3 bases, there was a span of 14 bases. The germline V gene encodes CDR1 LGHNA and CDR2 YSLEER. The CDR3 region is CASSQLLIYYYEQYF. In DNA form, the CDR3 reads TGCGCCAGCAGCCAACTGTTAATATACTACTACGAGCAGTACTTC.

This clone was seen once. V usage is TRBV7-3 and J usage is TRBJ2-2; D gene unclear. With 0 bases removed from V and 0 bases from J, the gap between germline ends came to 8 bases. The germline V gene has CDR1 SGHTA and CDR2 FQGTGA. The CDR3 sequence is 16 residues long. CDR3 region: CASSLTRSSNTGELFF. Written as DNA, the CDR3 is TGTGCCAGCAGCTTAACCCGGAGCTCGAACACCGGGGAGCTGTTTTTT. Filled out from reference TRBV7-3 and TRBJ2-2, the complete variable domain reads GAGVSQTPSNKVTEKGKYVELRCDPISGHTALYWYRQSLGQGPEFLIYFQGTGAADDSGLPNDRFFAVRPEGSVSTLKIQRTERGDSAVYLCASSLTRSSNTGELFFGEGSRLTVL.

In this sample, this clone turned up once. Distinct nucleotide sequences in the sample also encode this CDR3. The chain joins TRBV5-4 to TRBJ2-7; D not certain. V lost 0 bases and J 0 bases, leaving 7 bases between the germline ends. This CDR3 spans 14 amino acids. Germline lookup yields CDR1 SGHNT and CDR2 YYREEE (reference sequence). The CDR3 DNA is TGTGCCAGCAGCTTGGCGGGCCGCTCCTACGAGCAGTACTTC. This gives the protein CASSLAGRSYEQYF.

This chain joins TRBV28 and TRBJ2-1; 9 bases line up with TRBD1. V was clipped by 4 bases and J by 9 bases; unmatched bases: 10. This CDR3 has 15 residues. Germline CDR1 and CDR2: MDHEN and SYDVKM. The CDR3 region is CASSSYRGPRGEQFF. CDR3 nucleotide sequence: TGTGCCAGCAGTTCATACAGGGGGCCCCGGGGTGAGCAGTTCTTC.

The genes are TRBV7-9 and TRBJ2-1; TRBD2 matches 10 bases. There are 16 residues in the CDR3. The germline V gene encodes CDR1 SEHNR and CDR2 FQNEAQ (reference sequence). V lost 6 bases to trimming and J lost 3 bases; unmatched junction nucleotides: 8. The CDR3 sequence: CASRRSGRGGYNEQFF. The CDR3 DNA is TGTGCCAGCAGACGGAGCGGGAGGGGCGGCTACAATGAGCAGTTCTTC.

The genes are TRBV30 and TRBJ1-5; 7 bases are shared with TRBD1. CDR3 length: 14 residues. Germline CDR1 reads GTSNPN; CDR2 reads SVGIG (reference sequence). The ends lost 2 bases at V and 7 bases at J; junction bases unmatched: 8. The CDR3 DNA follows: TGTGCCTGGAGTAGGACAGGAATGGGGCAGCCCCAGCATTTT. It specifies CAWSRTGMGQPQHF. Full variable domain (outside the CDR3, taken from reference TRBV30 and TRBJ1-5): SQTIHQWPATLVQPVGSPLSLECTVEGTSNPNLYWYRQAAGRGLQLLFYSVGIGQISSEVPQNLSASRPQDRQFILSSKKLLLSDSGFYLCAWSRTGMGQPQHFGDGTRLSIL.

The chain couples TRBV27 to TRBJ2-1, with D uncertain. The CDR3 is 16 residues long. V lost 3 bases, J lost 0 bases, and 12 bases lay in between. The germline gives CDR1 MNHEY, CDR2 SMNVEV (reference sequence). CDR3 bases: TGTGCCAGCAGTTTGCTGGCGCGGAGCTCCTACAATGAGCAGTTCTTC. It yields the protein CASSLLARSSYNEQFF.

The chain is built from TRBV9 and TRBJ2-7, with 7 positions matching TRBD1. The germline V gene encodes CDR1 SGDLS and CDR2 YYNGEE. V lost 4 bases, J lost 7 bases, and 8 bases stayed unmatched. The CDR3 length is 13 residues. DNA for the CDR3: TGTGCCAGCAGCCTAGGGGGCCGTGGGGAGCAGTACTTC. It translates to CASSLGGRGEQYF.

This CDR3 reads CASSQDPTSRAGETQYF. The CDR3 coding sequence is TGCGCCAGCAGCCAAGATCCCACTAGCAGGGCGGGAGAGACCCAGTACTTC. The chain couples TRBV4-1 to TRBJ2-5; possible D gene TRBD2, 6 bases. The CDR3 has 17 residues. From germline, CDR1 is MGHRA and CDR2 YSYEKL. V was cut by 0 bases and J by 4 bases, with 18 bases left in between.

J is TRBJ1-4 and V is TRBV5-1; perhaps TRBD1 as D (5 bases). Between the trimmed V and J ends, which lost 0 bases and 4 bases, there was a span of 16 bases. This CDR3 region has 17 residues. CDR1 and CDR2 (germline): SGHRS, YFSETQ. CDR3 sequence: CASSLVRQGHYNEKLFF. The CDR3 DNA follows: TGCGCCAGCAGCTTGGTCAGGCAGGGCCACTATAATGAAAAACTGTTTTTT.

The genes are TRBV2 and TRBJ1-2; no clear D gene. Germline CDR1 is SNHLY and CDR2 is FYNNEI. V was trimmed by 7 bases and J by 3 bases, leaving 15 bases between them. CDR3 length: 14 amino acids. The CDR3 nucleotides read TGTGCCAGCACCGAGGAAGAGGTCTACTATGGCTACACCTTC. Its translation is CASTEEEVYYGYTF.

This sequence joins TRBV4-2 and TRBJ2-2; the D gene is possibly TRBD1 (6 bases). V gave up 4 bases and J gave up 3 bases, with 15 bases separating them. This CDR3 has 16 amino acids. Per germline, CDR1 LGHNA and CDR2 YNFKEQ. Here the CDR3 DNA reads TGTGCCAGCAGCCCAGCCCAGGGGCCGTACACCGGGGAGCTGTTTTTT. It yields the protein CASSPAQGPYTGELFF.

This rearrangement joins TRBV11-2 to TRBJ1-5, with unresolved D. The germline V and J ends were trimmed by 2 bases and 2 bases, with 10 bases remaining between them. This CDR3 has 15 residues. Germline values: CDR1 SGHAT, CDR2 FQNNGV. CDR3 coding DNA: TGTGCCAGCAGCTTACGGGGAGGTGGCAATCAGCCCCAGCATTTT. Translated, it gives CASSLRGGGNQPQHF.

V gene TRBV27 combines with J gene TRBJ2-7; D unclear. The CDR3 totals 14 residues. Germline V gene data show CDR1 as MNHEY and CDR2 as SMNVEV (reference sequence). V lost 5 bases and J 2 bases, leaving 13 bases between the germline ends. This CDR3 reads CASSSRALPYEQYF. In DNA, the CDR3 is TGTGCCAGCAGTAGCCGGGCCCTACCCTACGAGCAGTACTTC.

V and J are TRBV5-1 and TRBJ2-5; D not resolved. Germline loops: CDR1 SGHRS, CDR2 YFSETQ. There are 15 residues in the CDR3. V was trimmed by 4 bases and J by 3 bases, leaving 16 bases between them. The CDR3 reads CASSDYGRPEETQYF. The CDR3 DNA is TGCGCCAGCAGCGATTACGGCCGGCCAGAAGAGACCCAGTACTTC.

This chain joins TRBV19 and TRBJ2-3; no reliable D call. Germline loops: CDR1 LNHDA, CDR2 SQIVND (reference sequence). This CDR3 is 11 amino acids long. V was clipped by 4 bases and J by 4 bases, with 3 bases between them. In DNA, the CDR3 is TGTGCCAGTAGTAATGCAGATACGCAGTATTTT. Translating it yields CASSNADTQYF.

The chain uses TRBV15 and TRBJ1-5, with D possibly TRBD1 on 5 matching bases. Trimming left V 8 bases short and J 3 bases short, with 11 bases between. Germline loops: CDR1 LNHNV, CDR2 YYDKDF (reference sequence). This CDR3 region has 13 residues. The CDR3 protein is CATSPRVNQPQHF. The DNA of the CDR3 is TGTGCCACCTCCCCCAGGGTCAATCAGCCCCAGCATTTT.

This clone was counted once. The rearrangement uses TRBV11-2 and TRBJ1-4, with D possibly matching TRBD1 (5 bases). The CDR3 has 15 residues. Germline CDR1 and CDR2: SGHAT and FQNNGV. With 5 bases removed from V and 8 bases from J, the gap between germline ends came to 18 bases. The CDR3, as DNA: TGTGCCAGCAGCCCTCTCGGCAGGGTCGGCGAAAAACTGTTTTTT. Protein product: CASSPLGRVGEKLFF.

V is TRBV11-2 and J is TRBJ1-2; TRBD1 is a possible D gene (6 bases). V lost 4 bases and J 8 bases, leaving 11 bases between the germline ends. CDR1 SGHAT and CDR2 FQNNGV come from the germline V gene. This CDR3 is built from 12 residues. CDR3 sequence reads: CASSSGQNGYTF. The CDR3 region has the DNA TGTGCCAGCAGCTCCGGACAGAACGGCTACACCTTC.

J is TRBJ2-2 and V is TRBV6-5; D may be TRBD2 (6 bases). The V gene lost 5 bases and the J gene lost 0 bases, with 10 bases spanning the gap. The CDR3 has 15 amino acids. From germline, CDR1 is MNHEY and CDR2 SVGAGI. The chain's CDR3 is CASSRGLANTGELFF. DNA of the CDR3: TGTGCCAGCAGTAGGGGACTCGCGAACACCGGGGAGCTGTTTTTT.